The source of this T cell receptor beta chain is a study of blood T cell repertoires in COVID-19. This clone was seen more than once but under ten times. Profiled with immunoSEQ multiplex PCR; TCRdb holds only in-frame clones, not every one. Of 200,000 to 300,000 clones in the sample, approximately 87% were seen once. The CDR3 is 17 residues long. V was pared by 3 bases and J by 3 bases, with 10 bases of the junction left unmatched. Germline loops: CDR1 LNHDA, CDR2 SQIVND (reference sequence). The TCR originated in a woman aged 50 to 65 with acute or convalescent COVID-19. Material for sequencing was peripheral blood. V is TRBV19 and J is TRBJ1-4; 7 bases fit TRBD1. CDR3 sequence reads: CASSIGHTGAANEKLFF. CDR3 coding DNA: TGTGCCAGTAGTATCGGGCATACAGGGGCTGCTAATGAAAAACTGTTTTTT.